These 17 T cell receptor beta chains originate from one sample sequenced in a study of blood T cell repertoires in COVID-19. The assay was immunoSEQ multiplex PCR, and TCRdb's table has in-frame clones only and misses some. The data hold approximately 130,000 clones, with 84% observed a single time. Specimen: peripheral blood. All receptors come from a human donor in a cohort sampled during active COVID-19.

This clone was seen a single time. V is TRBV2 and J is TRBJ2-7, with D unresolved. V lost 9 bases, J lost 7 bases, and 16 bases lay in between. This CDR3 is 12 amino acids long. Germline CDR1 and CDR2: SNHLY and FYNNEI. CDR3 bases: TGTGCCAGGCCCAGTTCCTCTAGTGAGCAGTACTTC. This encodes CARPSSSSEQYF.

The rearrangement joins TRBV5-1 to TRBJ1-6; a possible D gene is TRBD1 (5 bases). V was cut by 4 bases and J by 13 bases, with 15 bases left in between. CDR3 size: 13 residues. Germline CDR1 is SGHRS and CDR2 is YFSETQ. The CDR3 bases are TGCGCCAGCAGCCGCGGGACCGCAGCGCCCCTCCACTTT. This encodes CASSRGTAAPLHF.

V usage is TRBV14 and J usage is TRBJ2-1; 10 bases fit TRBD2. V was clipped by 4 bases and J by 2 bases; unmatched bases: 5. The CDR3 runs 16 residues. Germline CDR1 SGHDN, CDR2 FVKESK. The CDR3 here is CASSLSGGQAYNEQFF. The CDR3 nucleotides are TGTGCCAGCAGCCTTAGCGGGGGGCAAGCCTACAATGAGCAGTTCTTC. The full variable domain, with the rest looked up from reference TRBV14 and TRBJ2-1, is EAGVTQFPSHSVIEKGQTVTLRCDPISGHDNLYWYRRVMGKEIKFLLHFVKESKQDESGMPNNRFLAERTGGTYSTLKVQPAELEDSGVYFCASSLSGGQAYNEQFFGPGTRLTVL.

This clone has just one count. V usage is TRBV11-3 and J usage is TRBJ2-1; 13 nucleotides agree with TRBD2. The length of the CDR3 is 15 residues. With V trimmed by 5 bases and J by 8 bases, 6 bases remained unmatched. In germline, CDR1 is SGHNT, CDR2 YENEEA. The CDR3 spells CASSTSGGARDEQFF. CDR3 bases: TGTGCCAGCAGCACTAGCGGGGGGGCAAGGGATGAGCAGTTCTTC.

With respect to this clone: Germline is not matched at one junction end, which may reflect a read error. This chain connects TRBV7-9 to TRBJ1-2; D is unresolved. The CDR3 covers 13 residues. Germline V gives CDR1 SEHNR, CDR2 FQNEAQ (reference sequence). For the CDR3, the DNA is TGTGCCAGCAGCTTAGGGGCAGCAACTCTCCCTAATTTC. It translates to CASSLGAATLPNF.

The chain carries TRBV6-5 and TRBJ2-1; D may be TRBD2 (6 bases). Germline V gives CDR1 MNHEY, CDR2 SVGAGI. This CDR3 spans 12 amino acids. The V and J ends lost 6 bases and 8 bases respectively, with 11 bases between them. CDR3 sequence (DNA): TGTGCCAGCAGCCGGGACTTTGATGAGCAGTTCTTC. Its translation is CASSRDFDEQFF.

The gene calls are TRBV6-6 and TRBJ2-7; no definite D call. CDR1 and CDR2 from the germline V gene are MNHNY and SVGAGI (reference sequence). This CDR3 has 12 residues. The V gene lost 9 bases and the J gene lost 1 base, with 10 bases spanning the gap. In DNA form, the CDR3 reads TGTGCCAGTATGTCAGGTTCCTACGAGCAGTACTTC. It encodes CASMSGSYEQYF.

CDR3 sequence reads: CASSLGTRANSPLHF. The DNA of the CDR3 is TGTGCCAGCAGTTTGGGGACTCGAGCTAATTCACCCCTCCACTTT. V and J are TRBV27 and TRBJ1-6; perhaps TRBD1 as D (5 bases). CDR3 length: 15 residues. The V end was cut by 3 bases, the J end by 6 bases, with 12 bases between. Germline CDR1 is MNHEY and CDR2 is SMNVEV (reference sequence).

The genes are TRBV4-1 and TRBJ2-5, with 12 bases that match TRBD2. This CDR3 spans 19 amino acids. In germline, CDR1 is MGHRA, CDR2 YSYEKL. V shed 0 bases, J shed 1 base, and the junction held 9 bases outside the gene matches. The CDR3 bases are TGCGCCAGCAGCCAAGATTTCACTAGCGGGGGGCCCCCCCAAGAGACCCAGTACTTC. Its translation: CASSQDFTSGGPPQETQYF.

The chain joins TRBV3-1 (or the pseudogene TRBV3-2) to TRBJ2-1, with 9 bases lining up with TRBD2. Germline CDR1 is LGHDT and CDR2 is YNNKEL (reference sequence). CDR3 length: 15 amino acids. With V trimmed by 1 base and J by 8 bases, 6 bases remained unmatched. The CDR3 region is CASSQGTSALYEQFF. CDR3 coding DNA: TGTGCCAGCAGCCAAGGGACTAGCGCCCTATATGAGCAGTTCTTC.

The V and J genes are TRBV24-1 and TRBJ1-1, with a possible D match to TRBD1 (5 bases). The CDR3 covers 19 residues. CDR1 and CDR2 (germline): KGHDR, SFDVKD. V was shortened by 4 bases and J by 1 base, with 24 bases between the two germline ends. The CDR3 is CATSEPAVIQGEPNTEAFF. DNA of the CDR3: TGTGCCACCAGTGAACCTGCGGTGATCCAGGGCGAGCCGAACACTGAAGCTTTCTTT.

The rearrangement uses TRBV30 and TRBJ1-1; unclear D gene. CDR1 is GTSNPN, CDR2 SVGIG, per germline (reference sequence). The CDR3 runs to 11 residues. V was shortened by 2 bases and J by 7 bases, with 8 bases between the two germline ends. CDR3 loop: CAWSWEGEAFF. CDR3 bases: TGTGCCTGGAGTTGGGAGGGTGAAGCTTTCTTT.

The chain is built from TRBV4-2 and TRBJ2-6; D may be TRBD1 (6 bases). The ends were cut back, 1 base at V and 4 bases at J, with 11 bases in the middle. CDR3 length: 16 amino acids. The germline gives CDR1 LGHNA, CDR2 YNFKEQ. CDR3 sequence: CASSQGGQTGANVLTF. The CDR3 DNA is TGTGCCAGCAGCCAAGGGGGGCAGACCGGGGCCAACGTCCTGACTTTC.

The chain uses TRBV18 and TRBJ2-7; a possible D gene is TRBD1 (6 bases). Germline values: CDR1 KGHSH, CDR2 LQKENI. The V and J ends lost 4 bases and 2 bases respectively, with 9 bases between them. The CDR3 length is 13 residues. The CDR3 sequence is CASSLDRTYEQYF. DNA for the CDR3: TGTGCCAGCTCACTCGACAGGACCTACGAGCAGTACTTC.

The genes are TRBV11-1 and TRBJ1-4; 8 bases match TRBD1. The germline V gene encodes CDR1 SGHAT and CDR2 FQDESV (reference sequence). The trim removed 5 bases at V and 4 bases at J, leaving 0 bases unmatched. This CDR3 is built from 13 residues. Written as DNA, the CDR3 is TGTGCCAGCAGCGGACAGGGTAATGAAAAACTGTTTTTT. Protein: CASSGQGNEKLFF.

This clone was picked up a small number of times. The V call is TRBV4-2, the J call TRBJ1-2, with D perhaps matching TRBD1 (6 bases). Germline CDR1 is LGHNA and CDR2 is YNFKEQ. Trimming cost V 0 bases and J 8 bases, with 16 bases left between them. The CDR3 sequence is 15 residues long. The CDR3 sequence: CASSQDTQGTGGYTF. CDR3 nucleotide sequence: TGTGCCAGCAGCCAAGATACGCAGGGTACAGGGGGCTACACCTTC.

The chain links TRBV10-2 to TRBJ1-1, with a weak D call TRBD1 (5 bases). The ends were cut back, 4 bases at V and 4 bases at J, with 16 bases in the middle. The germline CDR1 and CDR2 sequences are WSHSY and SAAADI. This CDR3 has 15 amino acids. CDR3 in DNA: TGCGCCAGCAGTGGGCGGCAGGGCAGGAGCACTGAAGCTTTCTTT. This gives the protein CASSGRQGRSTEAFF.